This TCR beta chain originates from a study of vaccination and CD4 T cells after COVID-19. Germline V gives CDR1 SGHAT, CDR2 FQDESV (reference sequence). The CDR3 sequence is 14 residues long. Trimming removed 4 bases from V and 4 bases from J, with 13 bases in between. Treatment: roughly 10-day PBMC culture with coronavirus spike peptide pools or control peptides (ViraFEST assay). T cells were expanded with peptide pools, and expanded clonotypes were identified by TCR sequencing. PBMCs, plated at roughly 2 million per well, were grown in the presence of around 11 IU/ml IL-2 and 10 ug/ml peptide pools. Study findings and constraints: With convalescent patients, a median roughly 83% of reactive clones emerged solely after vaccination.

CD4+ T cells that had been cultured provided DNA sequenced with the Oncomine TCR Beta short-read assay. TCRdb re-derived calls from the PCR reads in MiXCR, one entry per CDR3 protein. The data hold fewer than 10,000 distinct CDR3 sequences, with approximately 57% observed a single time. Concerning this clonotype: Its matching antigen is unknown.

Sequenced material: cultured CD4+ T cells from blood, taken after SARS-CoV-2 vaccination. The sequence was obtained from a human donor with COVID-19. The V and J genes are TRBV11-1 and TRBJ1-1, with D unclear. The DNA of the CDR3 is TGTGCCAGCAGCTCACCCGGCATAGGCACTGAAGCTTTCTTT. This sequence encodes CASSSPGIGTEAFF.